One and the same sample provided the 2 T cell receptor beta chains below, sequenced in a study of chemoradiotherapy in HPV16-positive cancers. Profiling relied on immunoSEQ multiplex PCR, and the TCRdb table lists in-frame clones only, not all of them. The sample includes over 10,000 clones, about 91% of them seen just once. The material sequenced was blood, taken from a patient who underwent chemoradiotherapy. Receptor source: a human donor with HPV-associated anogenital cancer.

The rearrangement links TRBV27 to TRBJ2-2; D is unclear. This CDR3 has 16 residues. In germline, CDR1 is MNHEY, CDR2 SMNVEV (reference sequence). Trimming removed 5 bases from V and 3 bases from J, with 16 bases in between. Here the CDR3 DNA reads TGTGCCAGCAGTCCGAAAGGAGCACCTTACACCGGGGAGCTGTTTTTT. This gives the protein CASSPKGAPYTGELFF.

The chain couples TRBV15 to TRBJ1-4, with D maybe TRBD1 (5 bases). Per the germline V gene, CDR1 is LNHNV and CDR2 is YYDKDF (reference sequence). This CDR3 is built from 15 residues. V was trimmed by 5 bases and J by 4 bases, leaving 14 bases between them. The CDR3 reads CATSLEQRGNEKLFF. The CDR3 DNA reads as TGTGCCACCAGCTTAGAACAAAGGGGTAATGAAAAACTGTTTTTT.